This TCR beta chain was identified during a study of blood T cell repertoires in COVID-19. Study as a whole: Samples representing acute and convalescent COVID-19 were sourced from the United States, Italy and Spain.

The table came from immunoSEQ multiplex PCR; TCRdb's copy has only in-frame clones and leaves some out. The data contain hundreds of thousands of clones, roughly 84% of them seen just once; the ten biggest clones take up about 0.93%. The junction had 6 bases not matched to a gene; V was cut back by 3 bases and J by 0 bases. The CDR3 has 16 amino acids. Germline CDR1 and CDR2: SGHNT and YYREEE (reference sequence). This receptor was identified in a man between 40 and 49 years old with acute or convalescent COVID-19. Source material: peripheral blood. The rearrangement uses TRBV5-4 and TRBJ1-3; TRBD1 aligns across 7 bases. The CDR3, as DNA: TGTGCCAGCAGCTGGGGGACAGACGTCTCTGGAAACACCATATATTTT. Its protein is CASSWGTDVSGNTIYF.